The 19 T cell receptor beta chains given below trace back to one sample, sequenced in a study of cytomegalovirus exposure and HLA in healthy donors (dated by TCRdb to about 2017). The library relied on the immunoSEQ multiplex PCR assay. In TCRdb, the immuneACCESS table is reduced to in-frame sequences with V and J assigned. These tables do not hold every clone; where another copy was compared, an unresolved V gene accounts for under half, and the others remain unexplained. This sample gives 80,000 to 100,000 clones in total; approximately 91% of them show up just once. The ten top clones hold 2% to 2.5% of the sample. The material sequenced was PBMCs. Source of these receptors: a man aged 25 to 40 in good health and CMV-seronegative.

This chain connects TRBV19 to TRBJ2-5; 9 nucleotides agree with TRBD2. Germline loops: CDR1 LNHDA, CDR2 SQIVND (reference sequence). V lost 5 bases to trimming and J lost 5 bases; unmatched junction nucleotides: 6. The CDR3 length is 14 residues. The chain's CDR3 is CASSFLAGAETQYF. The CDR3 DNA sequence: TGTGCCAGTAGTTTCTTAGCGGGGGCTGAGACCCAGTACTTC.

CDR3: CASSREVPSNQPQHF. The CDR3 DNA reads as TGTGCCAGCAGCCGGGAGGTCCCTAGCAATCAGCCCCAGCATTTT. V is TRBV5-4 and J is TRBJ1-5; D is uncertain. Trimming left V 4 bases short and J 0 bases short, with 11 bases between. Looked up from germline, CDR1 is SGHNT and CDR2 is YYREEE (reference sequence). The CDR3 has 15 residues.

This clone was recorded only once. This sequence joins TRBV4-2 and TRBJ2-7; 8 nucleotides match TRBD2. This CDR3 spans 16 amino acids. The J segment lost 2 bases and the V segment lost 4 bases, leaving 10 bases of the junction unmatched. Looked up from germline, CDR1 is LGHNA and CDR2 is YNFKEQ. DNA of the CDR3: TGTGCCAGCAGCCTTAGGACTAGCCCGGGGGCCTACGAGCAGTACTTC. It specifies CASSLRTSPGAYEQYF.

This rearrangement joins TRBV5-4 to TRBJ2-3; 8 nucleotides line up with TRBD2. Germline trimming cut 2 bases from V and 6 bases from J; bases unmatched to any gene: 8. The CDR3 covers 15 residues. Germline V gene sequence: CDR1 SGHNT, CDR2 YYREEE (reference sequence). The CDR3 spells CASSLVSGNRDTQYF. Here the CDR3 DNA reads TGTGCCAGCAGCTTAGTTAGCGGGAACCGGGATACGCAGTATTTT.

This clone was counted once. This chain links TRBV5-5 with TRBJ2-5; TRBD1 agrees at 9 bases. Germline trimming cut 4 bases from V and 3 bases from J; bases unmatched to any gene: 4. The length of the CDR3 is 14 residues. Germline V lookup: CDR1 SGHKS, CDR2 YYEKEE (reference sequence). In DNA form, the CDR3 reads TGTGCCAGCAGCCGAGGGACAGGGAAAGAGACCCAGTACTTC. Protein sequence: CASSRGTGKETQYF.

The gene calls are TRBV2 and TRBJ1-5; D may be TRBD1 (6 bases). Deletions cut 7 bases from V and 3 bases from J, with 16 bases between. The germline gives CDR1 SNHLY, CDR2 FYNNEI. This CDR3 comprises 15 residues. The CDR3 region has the DNA TGTGCCAGCAAGTCTGGCACAGGGCCCAATCAGCCCCAGCATTTT. This codes for CASKSGTGPNQPQHF.

The chain employs TRBV27 and TRBJ2-7; D unresolved. V was shortened by 2 bases and J by 0 bases, with 2 bases between the two germline ends. Germline V gene sequence: CDR1 MNHEY, CDR2 SMNVEV (reference sequence). The length of the CDR3 is 12 residues. The CDR3 sequence: CASSLLSYEQYF. The CDR3 nucleotides read TGTGCCAGCAGTTTACTCTCCTACGAGCAGTACTTC.

V usage is TRBV5-1 and J usage is TRBJ1-1, with D perhaps TRBD1 (5 bases). The CDR3 loop spans 16 amino acids. Germline assignment: CDR1 SGHRS and CDR2 YFSETQ. V lost 2 bases, J lost 4 bases, and 18 bases lay in between. The CDR3 DNA follows: TGCGCCAGCAGCTTCGGGACGGCGGGGGTCCTCACTGAAGCTTTCTTT. This encodes CASSFGTAGVLTEAFF.

The V gene is TRBV11-2, the J gene TRBJ1-2; 9 nucleotides agree with TRBD1. The CDR3 sequence is 16 residues long. Germline loops: CDR1 SGHAT, CDR2 FQNNGV. V lost 1 base, J lost 6 bases, and 9 bases stayed unmatched. The CDR3: CASSLAPGQGLDGYTF. The CDR3 nucleotides are TGTGCCAGCAGCTTAGCCCCGGGACAGGGCTTGGATGGCTACACCTTC.

The gene calls are TRBV11-3 and TRBJ2-3; D not certain. Germline V gene sequence: CDR1 SGHNT, CDR2 YENEEA. This CDR3 contains 13 residues. V was trimmed by 2 bases and J by 0 bases, leaving 3 bases between them. The CDR3: CASSLPSTDTQYF. The CDR3 DNA follows: TGTGCCAGCAGCTTACCTAGCACAGATACGCAGTATTTT.

This chain joins TRBV4-2 and TRBJ2-2, with D tentatively TRBD1 (6 bases). CDR3 length equals 15 residues. V dropped 0 bases and J dropped 6 bases, with 11 bases sitting between them. Looked up from germline, CDR1 is LGHNA and CDR2 is YNFKEQ. The DNA of the CDR3 is TGTGCCAGCAGCCAAGAGGGGGCAGCCGCCGGGGAGCTGTTTTTT. Translating it yields CASSQEGAAAGELFF.

V usage is TRBV29-1 and J usage is TRBJ2-1; 7 bases map to TRBD1. The CDR3 extends over 13 amino acids. With V trimmed by 6 bases and J by 1 base, 3 bases remained unmatched. Germline CDR1 and CDR2: SQVTM and ANQGSEA. The CDR3 is CSVDRASYNEQFF. The CDR3 DNA reads as TGCAGCGTCGACAGGGCGTCCTACAATGAGCAGTTCTTC.

This chain connects TRBV15 to TRBJ2-2; maybe TRBD2 (5 bases). The germline CDR1 and CDR2 sequences are LNHNV and YYDKDF (reference sequence). The CDR3 has 14 residues. Trimming cost V 7 bases and J 0 bases, with 9 bases left between them. The CDR3 DNA reads TGTGCCACCAAAATGGACTCGAACACCGGGGAGCTGTTTTTT. Amino acids: CATKMDSNTGELFF.

V usage is TRBV19 and J usage is TRBJ2-7; 8 positions agree with TRBD2. V was clipped by 2 bases and J by 3 bases; unmatched bases: 9. Per the germline V gene, CDR1 is LNHDA and CDR2 is SQIVND (reference sequence). The CDR3 sequence is 16 residues long. This chain's CDR3 is CASSISTSGAFYEQYF. The CDR3 coding sequence is TGTGCCAGTAGTATATCTACTAGCGGTGCCTTCTACGAGCAGTACTTC.

This chain uses TRBV5-6 with TRBJ2-5; 7 bases align to TRBD2. Trimming cost V 1 base and J 3 bases; bases outside gene matches: 6. Germline V gene lookup returns CDR1 SGHDT and CDR2 YYEEEE. CDR3 length: 15 amino acids. In DNA, the CDR3 is TGTGCCAGCAGCTTGACTCTCGGGACTAAAGAGACCCAGTACTTC. Its protein is CASSLTLGTKETQYF.

The chain employs TRBV5-4 and TRBJ1-6; TRBD1 matches 9 bases. Losses at the gene ends were 3 bases for V and 7 bases for J; bases not matched to a gene: 14. Germline V CDR1 and CDR2: SGHNT, YYREEE (reference sequence). The CDR3 is 18 residues long. The CDR3 loop reads CASSSTKGQGKGNSPLHF. CDR3 nucleotide sequence: TGTGCCAGCAGCTCAACAAAAGGACAGGGGAAGGGGAATTCACCCCTCCACTTT.

The chain employs TRBV5-1 and TRBJ2-1; a possible D gene is TRBD2 (6 bases). Germline V lookup: CDR1 SGHRS, CDR2 YFSETQ. This CDR3 has 14 residues. The V gene lost 0 bases and the J gene lost 8 bases, with 12 bases spanning the gap. The CDR3 sequence: CASSLAPEGDEQFF. For the CDR3, the DNA is TGCGCCAGCAGCTTGGCCCCGGAGGGCGATGAGCAGTTCTTC. Full variable domain (remainder filled in from reference TRBV5-1 and TRBJ2-1): KAGVTQTPRYLIKTRGQQVTLSCSPISGHRSVSWYQQTPGQGLQFLFEYFSETQRNKGNFPGRFSGRQFSNSRSEMNVSTLELGDSALYLCASSLAPEGDEQFFGPGTRLTVL.

The V gene is TRBV6-1, the J gene TRBJ1-5, with D possibly matching TRBD1 (5 bases). Per germline, CDR1 MNHNS and CDR2 SASEGT. The CDR3 is 16 amino acids. V was trimmed by 0 bases and J by 1 base, leaving 10 bases between them. CDR3 sequence: CASSEAGGLSNQPQHF. The CDR3 region has the DNA TGTGCCAGCAGTGAAGCGGGGGGGTTAAGCAATCAGCCCCAGCATTTT.

The chain uses TRBV15 and TRBJ2-2; D possibly corresponds to TRBD1 (5 bases). CDR1 is LNHNV, CDR2 YYDKDF, per germline (reference sequence). V gave up 4 bases and J gave up 0 bases, with 9 bases separating them. The CDR3 is 15 amino acids. The CDR3 region has the DNA TGTGCCACCAGCACCGCACAGGCGAACACCGGGGAGCTGTTTTTT. This translates into CATSTAQANTGELFF.